The sample holds a few counts of the clone carrying this T cell receptor beta chain. Its cognate antigen is unknown. The data are from a study of identical twins. cDNA molecules carried unique molecular identifiers, and template switching added a universal primer site. TCRdb ran MiXCR on the 5' RACE reads and lists one entry per CDR3 protein. The sample has about 920,000 distinct CDR3 sequences; more than 9% are singletons. V lost 2 bases to trimming and J lost 2 bases, with 22 bases between them. CDR1 MDHEN and CDR2 SYDVKM come from the germline V gene. This CDR3 is built from 19 residues. Whole-study findings and limits: Fewer insertions marked abundant cord blood beta clonotypes; young adult naive trended weakly, memory not at all. Twins shared out-of-frame alpha sequences with excess low generation probability.

Among all donors, each was a healthy Caucasian. Another study also made use of these data, one on yellow fever vaccine responses in identical twins.

Sequencing used PBMCs. The chain is built from TRBV28 and TRBJ1-5, with D tentatively TRBD1 (5 bases). The receptor's source is a woman under 30 in good health. Here the CDR3 DNA reads TGTGCCAGCAGTTTAGGGCCAGGGATTCCTTTCGATGGCAATCAGCCCCAGCATTTT. Translating it yields CASSLGPGIPFDGNQPQHF.